The TCR beta chain under discussion was sequenced for a study of graft-versus-host responses after intestinal transplantation. The CDR3 covers 15 residues. With 2 bases clipped from V and 3 bases from J, the junction kept 7 bases outside the gene matches. The germline V gene has CDR1 KGHSH and CDR2 LQKENI. Using immunoSEQ multiplex PCR, the repertoire was profiled, and TCRdb retains in-frame clones only, with some absent. The data contain 20,000 to 25,000 clones, 55% to 60% of them singletons. Sequencing was performed on alloreactive CD4+ T cells from a mixed lymphocyte reaction culture, taken before intestinal transplant. Subset given: CFSE-low proliferating T cells sorted from approximately 6-day pre-transplant mixed lymphocyte reaction (GvH or HvG direction). The clonotype was recovered from a human patient who received an intestinal transplant. The chain recombines TRBV18 with TRBJ2-7; TRBD2 matches at 7 bases. CDR3 DNA sequence: TGTGCCAGCTCACCATCCATGGGGAGGGTCTACGAGCAGTACTTC. Protein product: CASSPSMGRVYEQYF.